The 24 T cell receptor beta chains presented below share a single source sample, sequenced in a study of blood T cell repertoires in COVID-19. The assay was immunoSEQ multiplex PCR, and TCRdb's table has in-frame clones only and misses some. Among some 47,000 clones listed, 90% were seen once. Sequenced input: peripheral blood. These receptors were collected from a man in his sixties or seventies with acute or convalescent COVID-19.

The V and J genes are TRBV6-2 or TRBV6-3 and TRBJ2-1; 7 positions agree with TRBD2. Germline V CDR1 and CDR2: MNHEY, SVGEGT. J lost 5 bases, V lost 1 base, and 2 bases had no gene match. This CDR3 region has 14 residues. CDR3 sequence: CASSYFAGDNEQFF. CDR3 in DNA: TGTGCCAGCAGTTACTTTGCGGGGGACAATGAGCAGTTCTTC.

This chain connects TRBV30 to TRBJ1-5, with 7 nucleotides matching TRBD1. The CDR3 is made up of 15 amino acids. V shed 0 bases, J shed 5 bases, and the junction held 7 bases outside the gene matches. Germline CDR1 GTSNPN, CDR2 SVGIG (reference sequence). CDR3: CAWSVQGLDYQPQHF. CDR3 DNA: TGTGCCTGGAGTGTACAGGGGTTGGATTATCAGCCCCAGCATTTT.

The V gene is TRBV6-2 or TRBV6-3, the J gene TRBJ2-6; 8 bases agree with TRBD1. V lost 2 bases and J lost 2; bases outside the gene matches: 8. Germline CDR1 and CDR2: MNHEY and SVGEGT. CDR3 size: 18 residues. The CDR3 DNA follows: TGTGCCAGCAGTTACGGACAGGGTGCCCTCCCTGGGGCCAACGTCCTGACTTTC. Encoded protein: CASSYGQGALPGANVLTF.

V gene TRBV30 combines with J gene TRBJ1-1; 9 nucleotides line up with TRBD1. Trimming at V came to 3 bases and at J to 2 bases, leaving 13 bases not matched to a gene. Germline CDR1 is GTSNPN and CDR2 is SVGIG (reference sequence). The CDR3 is 17 amino acids. The CDR3 region is CAWSPKYPGQGNTEAFF. CDR3 DNA: TGTGCCTGGAGCCCTAAATATCCGGGACAGGGCAACACTGAAGCTTTCTTT.

The V gene is TRBV24-1, the J gene TRBJ2-5; weak D call: TRBD2 (5 bases). The CDR3 length is 16 residues. The V gene lost 1 base and the J gene lost 5 bases, with 16 bases spanning the gap. Germline CDR1 KGHDR, CDR2 SFDVKD. The CDR3 here is CATSDFGLGRGETQYF. The CDR3 bases are TGTGCCACCAGTGATTTCGGCCTAGGGAGAGGGGAGACCCAGTACTTC.

The V call is TRBV28, the J call TRBJ1-2, with D possibly matching TRBD1 (6 bases). Trimming removed 4 bases from V and 4 bases from J, with 16 bases in between. Germline CDR1 and CDR2: MDHEN and SYDVKM. The CDR3 loop spans 15 amino acids. CDR3 residues: CASSSRLQGSYGYTF. The CDR3 DNA reads as TGTGCCAGCAGTTCCAGATTACAGGGAAGCTATGGCTACACCTTC.

The V gene is TRBV27, the J gene TRBJ2-5; 7 bases map to TRBD2. Losses at the gene ends were 1 base for V and 2 bases for J; bases not matched to a gene: 1. The CDR3 has 14 amino acids. Germline CDR1 is MNHEY and CDR2 is SMNVEV (reference sequence). CDR3: CASSLWRGQETQYF. In DNA form, the CDR3 reads TGTGCCAGCAGTTTATGGCGGGGGCAAGAGACCCAGTACTTC.

V and J are TRBV27 and TRBJ2-1; 7 bases are a match to TRBD2. After removal of 7 bases from V and 2 bases from J, the junction contained 8 bases not matched to a gene. CDR1 and CDR2 from the germline V gene are MNHEY and SMNVEV (reference sequence). CDR3 size: 15 residues. CDR3 nucleotide sequence: TGTGCCAGCATGAGGACTAGAGTAACCTACAATGAGCAGTTCTTC. Its translation: CASMRTRVTYNEQFF.

V is TRBV10-3 and J is TRBJ1-3, with 7 bases fitting TRBD1. This CDR3 has 15 amino acids. The ends lost 2 bases at V and 4 bases at J; junction bases unmatched: 5. The germline V gene has CDR1 ENHRY and CDR2 SYGVKD. Here the CDR3 DNA reads TGTGCCATCAGTGAGCTGACAGGGTTGGGAAACACCATATATTTT. Its translation is CAISELTGLGNTIYF.

The J gene is TRBJ1-4, the V gene TRBV7-9; possible D gene TRBD1, 6 bases. This CDR3 has 15 residues. From germline, CDR1 is SEHNR and CDR2 FQNEAQ (reference sequence). V lost 2 bases to trimming and J lost 4 bases, with 11 bases between them. The CDR3 DNA is TGTGCCAGCAGCTTATCAGGGGTCATTAATGAAAAACTGTTTTTT. The encoded protein is CASSLSGVINEKLFF.

This chain links TRBV11-3 with TRBJ2-3; 8 bases fit TRBD2. The CDR3 is 16 amino acids. V lost 5 bases, J lost 4 bases, and 11 bases stayed unmatched. Germline V gene data show CDR1 as SGHNT and CDR2 as YENEEA. CDR3 residues: CASSPGGSAAADTQYF. CDR3 bases: TGTGCCAGCAGCCCGGGGGGGAGTGCCGCCGCAGATACGCAGTATTTT.

The chain recombines TRBV18 with TRBJ1-1; D gene unclear. Trimming removed 6 bases from V and 2 bases from J, with 16 bases in between. This CDR3 is 15 amino acids long. Germline-derived CDR1 and CDR2 are KGHSH and LQKENI. The CDR3 DNA reads TGTGCCAGCTCTAATTTGGTGGGAGTAAACACTGAAGCTTTCTTT. The encoded protein is CASSNLVGVNTEAFF.

This chain connects TRBV6-5 to TRBJ1-4; no definite D call. Germline values: CDR1 MNHEY, CDR2 SVGAGI. The CDR3 length is 13 residues. Trimming removed 5 bases at V and 5 bases at J, with 9 bases between. The CDR3, as DNA: TGTGCCAGCAGTCCCGACTGGAATGAAAAACTGTTTTTT. Protein sequence: CASSPDWNEKLFF.

The V call is TRBV3-1 (or the pseudogene TRBV3-2), the J call TRBJ1-2; 9 bases are shared with TRBD1. V gave up 3 bases and J gave up 2 bases; unmatched junction bases: 1. The CDR3 contains 14 residues. The V gene's germline CDR1 is LGHDT and CDR2 YNNKEL (reference sequence). The CDR3, as DNA: TGTGCCAGCAGCCAGGACAGGGGCAACTATGGCTACACCTTC. Encoded protein: CASSQDRGNYGYTF.

The rearrangement uses TRBV19 and TRBJ2-3; no reliable D call. V was trimmed by 5 bases and J by 2 bases, leaving 11 bases between them. Germline CDR1 and CDR2: LNHDA and SQIVND (reference sequence). The CDR3 runs 14 residues. The CDR3 bases are TGTGCCAGTAGTTTGGAGTCCTACACAGATACGCAGTATTTT. This translates into CASSLESYTDTQYF.

The J gene is TRBJ2-7, the V gene TRBV27; tentatively, D is TRBD1 (5 bases). V was shortened by 4 bases and J by 6 bases, with 19 bases between the two germline ends. Per germline, CDR1 MNHEY and CDR2 SMNVEV (reference sequence). This CDR3 contains 15 residues. In nucleotides, the CDR3 is TGTGCCAGCAGTTCGTCGGCAGGGTCCCCCACCGAGCAGTACTTC. It encodes CASSSSAGSPTEQYF.

This clone has just one count. V gene TRBV27 combines with J gene TRBJ1-2; possibly TRBD1 for D (6 bases). The germline CDR1 and CDR2 sequences are MNHEY and SMNVEV (reference sequence). The V end lost 4 bases, the J end lost 7 bases, and 10 bases lay between the germline ends. The CDR3 has 12 amino acids. The DNA of the CDR3 is TGTGCCAGCAGTTCCGACAGGAGTGGCTACACCTTC. It encodes CASSSDRSGYTF.

The chain couples TRBV28 to TRBJ2-2, with D tentatively TRBD1 (5 bases). From germline, CDR1 is MDHEN and CDR2 SYDVKM. The CDR3 is 13 amino acids. Trimming took 5 bases from V and 5 from J, leaving 9 bases between them. CDR3 loop: CASSPQGTGELFF. Written as DNA, the CDR3 is TGTGCCAGCAGTCCTCAGGGAACCGGGGAGCTGTTTTTT.

The rearrangement joins TRBV7-2 to TRBJ2-5; D may be TRBD2 (6 bases). The CDR3 is 14 amino acids. The V gene lost 4 bases and the J gene lost 1 base, with 10 bases spanning the gap. CDR1 and CDR2 (germline): SGHTA, FQGNSA. The CDR3 is CASSSRDSQETQYF. CDR3 sequence (DNA): TGTGCCAGCAGCTCGCGGGACTCCCAAGAGACCCAGTACTTC. The whole variable domain, filled in from reference TRBV7-2 and TRBJ2-5, reads GAGVSQSPSNKVTEKGKDVELRCDPISGHTALYWYRQSLGQGLEFLIYFQGNSAPDKSGLPSDRFSAERTGGSVSTLTIQRTQQEDSAVYLCASSSRDSQETQYFGPGTRLLVL.

The V gene is TRBV29-1, the J gene TRBJ1-1; tentatively, D is TRBD1 (5 bases). This CDR3 spans 14 amino acids. With 3 bases removed from V and 1 base from J, the gap between germline ends came to 12 bases. Germline CDR1 SQVTM, CDR2 ANQGSEA. CDR3 loop: CSVEGGAWNTEAFF. In nucleotides, the CDR3 is TGCAGCGTTGAGGGTGGGGCGTGGAACACTGAAGCTTTCTTT.

The CDR3: CASSLALTGDSPLHF. In DNA form, the CDR3 reads TGTGCCAGCAGCTTGGCCTTGACAGGGGATTCACCCCTCCACTTT. The V call is TRBV5-6, the J call TRBJ1-6; 8 nucleotides align to TRBD1. Germline CDR1 and CDR2: SGHDT and YYEEEE. This CDR3 is built from 15 residues. Trimming removed 0 bases from V and 8 bases from J; junction bases left unmatched: 4.

This clone was recorded once. V is TRBV18 and J is TRBJ1-3, with D unclear. V was shortened by 2 bases and J by 0 bases, with 5 bases between the two germline ends. CDR1 and CDR2 (germline): KGHSH, LQKENI. The CDR3 runs 14 residues. CDR3 sequence: CASSPMSSGNTIYF. Written as DNA, the CDR3 is TGTGCCAGCTCACCAATGAGCTCTGGAAACACCATATATTTT.

The V gene is TRBV27, the J gene TRBJ1-4; the match to TRBD1 covers 12 bases. J was trimmed by 5 bases and V by 6 bases; bases with no gene match: 7. The CDR3 covers 16 residues. Germline CDR1 is MNHEY and CDR2 is SMNVEV (reference sequence). In DNA, the CDR3 is TGTGCCAGCAGCCCGGGACAGGGGGCCCCAAATGAAAAACTGTTTTTT. Translation: CASSPGQGAPNEKLFF.

The J gene is TRBJ1-5, the V gene TRBV23-1; 9 nucleotides agree with TRBD1. TRBV23-1 counts as an open reading frame of uncertain function. This CDR3 contains 15 residues. The V segment lost 5 bases and the J segment 5 bases; nucleotides outside the gene matches: 7. In DNA, the CDR3 is TGCGCCAGCAGTGACCGAGGGACAGGGTATCAGCCCCAGCATTTT. This encodes CASSDRGTGYQPQHF.